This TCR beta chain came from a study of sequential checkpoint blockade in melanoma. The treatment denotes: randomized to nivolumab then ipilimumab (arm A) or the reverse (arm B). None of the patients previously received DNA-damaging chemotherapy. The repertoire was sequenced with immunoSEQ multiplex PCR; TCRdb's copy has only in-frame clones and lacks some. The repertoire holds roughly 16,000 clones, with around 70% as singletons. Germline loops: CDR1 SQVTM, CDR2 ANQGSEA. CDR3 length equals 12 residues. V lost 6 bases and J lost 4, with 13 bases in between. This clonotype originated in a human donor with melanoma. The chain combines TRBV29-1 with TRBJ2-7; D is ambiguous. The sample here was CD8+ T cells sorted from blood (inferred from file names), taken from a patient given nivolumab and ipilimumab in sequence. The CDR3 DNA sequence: TGCAGCGTACTTGAGGAGAGTTACGAGCAGTACTTC. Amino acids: CSVLEESYEQYF.